This T cell receptor (beta chain) came from a study of shared clonotypes between healthy human individuals. Overall study results and limits: Apart from blood, nothing was sampled; tissue repertoires likely differ.

Germline V gives CDR1 SNHLY, CDR2 FYNNEI. V was pared by 6 bases and J by 8 bases, with 15 bases of the junction left unmatched. This CDR3 region has 18 residues. In regard to this clone: Its antigen is currently unknown.

The sequencing of unsorted PBMC DNA took place on ten immunoSEQ deep assay plates. Libraries were prepared by immunoSEQ multiplex PCR; TCRdb keeps only in-frame clonotypes and omits some of them. The sample consists of about 470,000 clones, roughly 83% of them appearing once. Material for sequencing was PBMCs. The source is a woman aged 40 to 50 in good health. Some clones in this sample may be carry-over from other donors' samples. This chain uses TRBV2 with TRBJ2-1; 14 positions agree with TRBD2. The CDR3 sequence: CASSLSRGTSGSLYEQFF. The CDR3 DNA reads as TGTGCCAGCAGCCTTAGTAGAGGGACTAGCGGGAGTTTATATGAGCAGTTCTTC.